This T cell receptor beta chain was sequenced in a study of identical twins. TCRdb redid the calling of the 5' RACE reads with MiXCR, one entry per CDR3 protein. The sample shows 510,000 or so distinct CDR3 sequences, 13% to 15% of them seen only once. The study's findings and limits: Twin pairs' shared out-of-frame alpha sequences were enriched in low generation probability. Whereas memory repertoires showed no such difference, abundant cord blood beta clonotypes carried fewer insertions. Twins showed weaker excess sharing in their beta out-of-frame sequences.

There are 14 residues in the CDR3. The V end was cut by 3 bases, the J end by 0 bases, with 8 bases between. Notes on this clonotype: Its specificity is not known.

All donors comprised healthy Caucasians. A further study also used this sample, focusing on yellow fever vaccine responses in identical twins.

This TCR came from a woman under 30 in good health. What was sequenced was CD4+ T cells sorted from blood. This chain connects TRBV23-1 to TRBJ1-1; a weak D match, TRBD1 (5 bases). TRBV23-1 is known as an ORF, though its function is uncertain. CDR3 sequence reads: CASSHQQVNTEAFF. The CDR3 DNA sequence: TGCGCCAGCAGTCATCAACAGGTGAACACTGAAGCTTTCTTT.